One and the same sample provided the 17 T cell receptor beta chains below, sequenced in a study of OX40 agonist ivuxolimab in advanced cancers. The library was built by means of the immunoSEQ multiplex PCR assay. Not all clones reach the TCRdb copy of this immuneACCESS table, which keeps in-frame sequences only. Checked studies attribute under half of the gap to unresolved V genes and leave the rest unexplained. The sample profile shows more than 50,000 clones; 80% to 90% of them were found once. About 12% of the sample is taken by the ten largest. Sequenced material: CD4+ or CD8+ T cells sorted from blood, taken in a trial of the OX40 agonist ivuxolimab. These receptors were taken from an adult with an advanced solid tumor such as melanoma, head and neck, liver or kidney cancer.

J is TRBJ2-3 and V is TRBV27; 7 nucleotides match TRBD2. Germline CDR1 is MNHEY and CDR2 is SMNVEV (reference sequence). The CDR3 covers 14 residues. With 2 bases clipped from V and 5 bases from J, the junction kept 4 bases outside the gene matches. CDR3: CASSLSAGVDTQYF. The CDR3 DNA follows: TGTGCCAGCAGTTTAAGTGCGGGAGTAGATACGCAGTATTTT.

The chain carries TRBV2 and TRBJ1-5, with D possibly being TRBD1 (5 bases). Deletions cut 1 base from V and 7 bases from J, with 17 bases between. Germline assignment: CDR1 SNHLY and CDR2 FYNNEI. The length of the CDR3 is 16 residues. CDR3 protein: CASSEVHGRDEQPQHF. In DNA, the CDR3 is TGTGCCAGCAGTGAAGTCCACGGCAGGGATGAGCAGCCCCAGCATTTT.

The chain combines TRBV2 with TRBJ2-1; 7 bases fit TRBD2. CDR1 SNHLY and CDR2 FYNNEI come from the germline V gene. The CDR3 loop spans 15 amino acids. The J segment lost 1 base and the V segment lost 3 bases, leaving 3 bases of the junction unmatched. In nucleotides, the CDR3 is TGTGCCAGCAGTGAGGGCGGGAGTTCCTACAATGAGCAGTTCTTC. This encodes CASSEGGSSYNEQFF.

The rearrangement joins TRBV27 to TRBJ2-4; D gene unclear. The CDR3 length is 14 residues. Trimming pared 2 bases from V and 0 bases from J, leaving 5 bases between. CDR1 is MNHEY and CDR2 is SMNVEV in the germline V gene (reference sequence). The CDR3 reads CASSLTIAKNIQYF. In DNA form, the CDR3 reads TGTGCCAGCAGTTTAACAATAGCCAAAAACATTCAGTACTTC.

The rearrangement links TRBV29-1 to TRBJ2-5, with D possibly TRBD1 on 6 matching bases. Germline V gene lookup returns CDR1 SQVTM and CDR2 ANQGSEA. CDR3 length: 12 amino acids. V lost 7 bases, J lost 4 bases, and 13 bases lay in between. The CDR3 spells CSEGHAGETQYF. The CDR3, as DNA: TGCAGCGAGGGACACGCGGGAGAGACCCAGTACTTC.

CDR3 protein: CSVEGNNYGYTF. Here the CDR3 DNA reads TGCAGCGTCGAGGGGAATAACTATGGCTACACCTTC. The chain is built from TRBV29-1 and TRBJ1-2; D is perhaps TRBD1 (5 bases). The CDR3 has 12 residues. Germline V gives CDR1 SQVTM, CDR2 ANQGSEA. V shed 6 bases and J shed 1 base, with 9 bases lying between them.

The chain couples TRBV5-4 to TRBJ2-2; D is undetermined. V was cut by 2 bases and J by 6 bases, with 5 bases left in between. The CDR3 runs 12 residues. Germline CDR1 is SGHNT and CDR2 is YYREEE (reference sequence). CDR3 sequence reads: CASSFMSGELFF. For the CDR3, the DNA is TGTGCCAGCAGCTTTATGTCCGGGGAGCTGTTTTTT.

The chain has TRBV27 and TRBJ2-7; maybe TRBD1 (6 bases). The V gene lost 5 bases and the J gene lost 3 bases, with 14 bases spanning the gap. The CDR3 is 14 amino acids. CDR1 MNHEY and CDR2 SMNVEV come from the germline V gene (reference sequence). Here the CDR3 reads CASSPMGTNYEQYF. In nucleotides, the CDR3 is TGTGCCAGCAGTCCTATGGGGACAAACTACGAGCAGTACTTC.

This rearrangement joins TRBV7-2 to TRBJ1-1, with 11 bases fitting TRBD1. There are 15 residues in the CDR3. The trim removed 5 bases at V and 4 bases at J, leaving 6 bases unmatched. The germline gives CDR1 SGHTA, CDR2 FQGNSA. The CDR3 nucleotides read TGTGCCAGCAGCCGAACCGGGACAGGGGGCACTGAAGCTTTCTTT. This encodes CASSRTGTGGTEAFF.

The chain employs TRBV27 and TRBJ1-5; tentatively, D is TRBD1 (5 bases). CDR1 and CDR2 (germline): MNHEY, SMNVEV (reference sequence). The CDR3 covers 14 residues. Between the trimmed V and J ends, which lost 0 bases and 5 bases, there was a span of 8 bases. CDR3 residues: CASSLSGVYQPQHF. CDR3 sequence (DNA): TGTGCCAGCAGTTTATCAGGGGTCTATCAGCCCCAGCATTTT.

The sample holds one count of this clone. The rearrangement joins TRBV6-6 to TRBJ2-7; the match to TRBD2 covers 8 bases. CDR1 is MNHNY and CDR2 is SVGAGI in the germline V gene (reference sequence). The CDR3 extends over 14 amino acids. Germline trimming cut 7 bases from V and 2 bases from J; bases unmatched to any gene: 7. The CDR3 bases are TGTGCCAGCAACCGAGCGGGGGAGACCTACGAGCAGTACTTC. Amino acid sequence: CASNRAGETYEQYF.

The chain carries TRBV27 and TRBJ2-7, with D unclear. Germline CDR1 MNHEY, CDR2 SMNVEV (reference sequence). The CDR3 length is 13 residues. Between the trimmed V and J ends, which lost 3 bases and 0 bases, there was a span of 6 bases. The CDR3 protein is CASSFASSYEQYF. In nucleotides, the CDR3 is TGTGCCAGCAGTTTCGCGAGCTCCTACGAGCAGTACTTC.

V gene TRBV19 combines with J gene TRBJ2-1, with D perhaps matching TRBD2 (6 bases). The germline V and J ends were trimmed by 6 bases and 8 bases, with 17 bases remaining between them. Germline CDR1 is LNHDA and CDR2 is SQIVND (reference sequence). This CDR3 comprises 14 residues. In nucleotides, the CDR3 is TGTGCCAGTAGCGCTAGCGCCCGAGGGGATGAGCAGTTCTTC. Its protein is CASSASARGDEQFF.

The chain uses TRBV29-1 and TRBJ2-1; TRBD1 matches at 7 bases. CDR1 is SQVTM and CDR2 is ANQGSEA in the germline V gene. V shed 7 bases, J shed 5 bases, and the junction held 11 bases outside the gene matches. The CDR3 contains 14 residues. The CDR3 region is CSGLDREGDNEQFF. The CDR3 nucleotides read TGCAGCGGTTTAGACAGGGAAGGGGACAATGAGCAGTTCTTC.

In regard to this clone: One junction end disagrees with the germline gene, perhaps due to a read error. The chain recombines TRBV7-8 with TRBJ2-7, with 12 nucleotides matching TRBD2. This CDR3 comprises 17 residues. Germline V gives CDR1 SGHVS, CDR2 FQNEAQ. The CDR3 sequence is CASRLGILAGGDYEQYF. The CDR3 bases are TGTGCCAGCAGATTAGGAATACTAGCGGGAGGAGACTACGAGCAGTACTTC. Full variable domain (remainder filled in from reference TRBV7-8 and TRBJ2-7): GAGVSQSPRYKVAKRGQDVALRCDPISGHVSLFWYQQALGQGPEFLTYFQNEAQLDKSGLPSDRFFAERPEGSVSTLKIQRTQQEDSAVYLCASRLGILAGGDYEQYFGPGTRLTVT.

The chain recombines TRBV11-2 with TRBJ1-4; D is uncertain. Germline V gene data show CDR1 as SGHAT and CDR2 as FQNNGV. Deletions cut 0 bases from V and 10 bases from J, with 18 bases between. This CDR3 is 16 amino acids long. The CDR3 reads CASSLEGRYDHGKLFF. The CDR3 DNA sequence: TGTGCCAGCAGCTTAGAAGGCAGATATGATCATGGAAAACTGTTTTTT.

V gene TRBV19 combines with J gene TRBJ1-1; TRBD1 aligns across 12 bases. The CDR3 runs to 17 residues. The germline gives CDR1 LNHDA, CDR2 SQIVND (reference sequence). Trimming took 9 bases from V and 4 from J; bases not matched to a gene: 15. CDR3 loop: CASHLSGTGGWSTEAFF. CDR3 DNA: TGTGCCAGCCACCTCTCCGGGACAGGGGGCTGGAGCACTGAAGCTTTCTTT.